The present entry profiles one TCR beta chain with its context. Method: immunoSEQ multiplex PCR; TCRdb's copy keeps in-frame clones and lacks some. The sample yields roughly 43,000 clones, around 89% seen once. The data belong to a study of blood T cell repertoires in COVID-19. The CDR3 sequence is 15 residues long. The V segment lost 4 bases and the J segment 3 bases; nucleotides outside the gene matches: 6. Germline CDR1 and CDR2: LNHNV and YYDKDF (reference sequence). The sequenced material came from peripheral blood. The chain couples TRBV15 to TRBJ1-5, with 7 positions matching TRBD1. This receptor was obtained from a human donor in a cohort sampled during active COVID-19. For the CDR3, the DNA is TGTGCCACCAGCACTTCCGGGACAGCCAATCAGCCCCAGCATTTT. It encodes CATSTSGTANQPQHF.